One and the same sample provided the 2 T cell receptor beta chains below, sequenced in a study of T cell responses to AZD1222 COVID-19 vaccine. TCRdb's copy holds only in-frame clones and misses some; the assay was immunoSEQ multiplex PCR. The sample carries 120,000 to 150,000 clones, roughly 90% recorded once. The sequences come from peripheral blood, collected on day 0 of AZD1222 vaccination. The receptors stem from an adult in good health.

The V call is TRBV3-1 (or the pseudogene TRBV3-2), the J call TRBJ2-1; a possible D gene is TRBD2 (7 bases). The V end was cut by 4 bases, the J end by 10 bases, with 14 bases between. The CDR3 is made up of 13 amino acids. From germline, CDR1 is LGHDT and CDR2 YNNKEL (reference sequence). As DNA, the CDR3 is TGTGCCAGCAGCCCTCGGGGGGCGGGAGAGCAGTTCTTC. It encodes CASSPRGAGEQFF.

CDR3 sequence reads: CASSSDRGRGGYGYTF. The CDR3 DNA is TGTGCCAGCAGCTCAGACAGGGGGCGGGGTGGCTATGGCTACACCTTC. The chain employs TRBV7-8 and TRBJ1-2; 10 bases are shared with TRBD1. Trimming cost V 4 bases and J 4 bases; bases outside gene matches: 9. CDR1 and CDR2 from the germline V gene are SGHVS and FQNEAQ. The CDR3 has 16 residues.